A selection of T cell receptor beta chains follows, all from one sample in a study of memory CD4+ T cells and cytomegalovirus serostatus. The repertoire was sequenced with immunoSEQ multiplex PCR; TCRdb's copy has only in-frame clones and lacks some. The table includes 50,000 to 70,000 clones, about 80% detected once. Input material: memory CD4+ T cells from blood. These receptors were taken from an adult in good health and CMV-seropositive. CDR3s include the opening cysteine and the closing phenylalanine or tryptophan. The order of the fields is V gene, D gene, J gene, clone size, CDR3 DNA, CDR3 protein. A D gene is named only where the DNA matches it firmly. Size is stated for part of the rows, as once, few or many counts, or as a class when the clone is expanded.

v_call: TRBV27
d_call: -
j_call: TRBJ1-1
clone_size: -
cdr3_nt: TGTGCCAGCACCAACTTAGTCACTGAAGCTTTCTTT
cdr3_aa: CASTNLVTEAFF

v_call: TRBV6-5
d_call: -
j_call: TRBJ1-1
clone_size: few
cdr3_nt: TGTGCCAGCAGTCCCCCTCTGAACACTGAAGCTTTCTTT
cdr3_aa: CASSPPLNTEAFF

v_call: TRBV6-6
d_call: TRBD1
j_call: TRBJ1-2
clone_size: -
cdr3_nt: TGTGCCAGCAGAACCCCGGGACAGGGGGCCTATGGCTACACCTTC
cdr3_aa: CASRTPGQGAYGYTF

v_call: TRBV6-6
d_call: -
j_call: TRBJ2-3
clone_size: -
cdr3_nt: TGTGCCAGCAGCCCCAGGACAGTAGGAGGCACAGATACGCAGTATTTT
cdr3_aa: CASSPRTVGGTDTQYF

v_call: TRBV18
d_call: -
j_call: TRBJ1-1
clone_size: -
cdr3_nt: TGTGCCAGCTCACAAACGAACACTGAAGCTTTCTTT
cdr3_aa: CASSQTNTEAFF

v_call: TRBV29-1
d_call: TRBD2
j_call: TRBJ2-5
clone_size: -
cdr3_nt: TGCAGCGTAGCGGGGGCTTCGGGAGAGCAGTACTTC
cdr3_aa: CSVAGASGEQYF

v_call: TRBV11-2
d_call: TRBD2
j_call: TRBJ2-7
clone_size: -
cdr3_nt: TGTGCCAGCAGCTGGACTAGCGGGAGCGAGCAGTACTTC
cdr3_aa: CASSWTSGSEQYF

v_call: TRBV7-3
d_call: TRBD2
j_call: TRBJ2-1
clone_size: -
cdr3_nt: TGTGCCAGCAGCTTACAAGCGGGAGCCTACAATGAGCAGTTCTTC
cdr3_aa: CASSLQAGAYNEQFF

v_call: TRBV19
d_call: TRBD2
j_call: TRBJ2-1
clone_size: -
cdr3_nt: TGTGCCAGTAGTAAGCGGGGGACTAGCGGTGCCAATGAGCAGTTCTTC
cdr3_aa: CASSKRGTSGANEQFF

v_call: TRBV19
d_call: -
j_call: TRBJ1-5
clone_size: few
cdr3_nt: TGTGCCAGTAGTATCCAGGGGACAAGCAATCAGCCCCAGCATTTT
cdr3_aa: CASSIQGTSNQPQHF

v_call: TRBV28
d_call: TRBD2
j_call: TRBJ2-5
clone_size: -
cdr3_nt: TGTGCCCGCGGTGGAGCGGGACGGGAGACCCAGTACTTC
cdr3_aa: CARGGAGRETQYF

v_call: TRBV6-6
d_call: TRBD2
j_call: TRBJ2-5
clone_size: -
cdr3_nt: TGTGCCAGCAACCTACTAGCGGGAGTAGAGACCCAGTACTTC
cdr3_aa: CASNLLAGVETQYF

v_call: TRBV5-4
d_call: -
j_call: TRBJ2-2
clone_size: -
cdr3_nt: TGTGCCAGCAGCTTGGGGGACCGAGACACCGGGGAGCTGTTTTTT
cdr3_aa: CASSLGDRDTGELFF

v_call: TRBV18
d_call: -
j_call: TRBJ2-6
clone_size: -
cdr3_nt: TGTGCCAGCTCACCACCGGGAAGCTCTGGGGCCAACGTCCTGACTTTC
cdr3_aa: CASSPPGSSGANVLTF

v_call: TRBV2
d_call: -
j_call: TRBJ1-5
clone_size: -
cdr3_nt: TGTGCCAGCAGCAGAGACAGCCTCAATCAGCCCCAGCATTTT
cdr3_aa: CASSRDSLNQPQHF

v_call: TRBV7-3
d_call: TRBD2
j_call: TRBJ2-2
clone_size: -
cdr3_nt: TGTGCCAGCAGCTCTAGCGGGAGTGGCGGGGAGCTGTTTTTT
cdr3_aa: CASSSSGSGGELFF

v_call: TRBV7-8
d_call: TRBD1
j_call: TRBJ1-5
clone_size: -
cdr3_nt: TGTGCCAGCAGCTTAGCGATAGGGACAGGTTATAGCAATCAGCCCCAGCATTTT
cdr3_aa: CASSLAIGTGYSNQPQHF

v_call: TRBV7-6
d_call: -
j_call: TRBJ1-5
clone_size: -
cdr3_nt: TGTGCCAGCAGCCTAAAAGACGCATCTCCCCAGCATTTT
cdr3_aa: CASSLKDASPQHF

v_call: TRBV19
d_call: -
j_call: TRBJ1-5
clone_size: -
cdr3_nt: TGTGCCAGTAGTATAGACGGTGGGGGCGCCCAGCATTTT
cdr3_aa: CASSIDGGGAQHF

v_call: TRBV11-2
d_call: -
j_call: TRBJ2-3
clone_size: -
cdr3_nt: TGTGCCAGCAGCTTAGTGACGGCTACCAATACGCAGTATTTT
cdr3_aa: CASSLVTATNTQYF

v_call: TRBV2
d_call: -
j_call: TRBJ2-1
clone_size: once
cdr3_nt: TGTGCCAGCACCGTCACGGGTTTAACCTACAATGAGCAGTTCTTC
cdr3_aa: CASTVTGLTYNEQFF

v_call: TRBV7-3
d_call: TRBD2
j_call: TRBJ2-7
clone_size: few
cdr3_nt: TGTGCCAGCAGCTCCTGGGGGAGCGGGAGCGGTTCCGTGCAGTACTTC
cdr3_aa: CASSSWGSGSGSVQYF

v_call: TRBV28
d_call: TRBD1
j_call: TRBJ2-7
clone_size: medium-sized
cdr3_nt: TGTGCCAGCAGTTCTCCCACCGGGGCACAGGGGCCCGAGTACTTC
cdr3_aa: CASSSPTGAQGPEYF

v_call: TRBV7-2
d_call: -
j_call: TRBJ2-3
clone_size: -
cdr3_nt: TGTGCCAGCAGTCCAGGGGCCAGCACAGATACGCAGTATTTT
cdr3_aa: CASSPGASTDTQYF

v_call: TRBV5-4
d_call: TRBD2
j_call: TRBJ2-7
clone_size: -
cdr3_nt: TGTGCCAGCAGCCAAGGGAGCCCCGGACTAGCCCCACGCCTCGAGCAGTACTTC
cdr3_aa: CASSQGSPGLAPRLEQYF

v_call: TRBV6-1
d_call: -
j_call: TRBJ1-2
clone_size: -
cdr3_nt: TGTGCCAGCAGCCGCGGGGGAGTGCGGGGGGATGGCTACACCTTC
cdr3_aa: CASSRGGVRGDGYTF

v_call: TRBV5-1
d_call: -
j_call: TRBJ1-2
clone_size: -
cdr3_nt: TGCGCCAGCAGCCTGTTCCAGGGTGGGGCCGCCCCGACGGTAAATGTCGGCTACACCTTC
cdr3_aa: CASSLFQGGAAPTVNVGYTF

v_call: TRBV28
d_call: -
j_call: TRBJ1-1
clone_size: -
cdr3_nt: TGTGCCAGCAGTTCCCCCCCCGGCGGGACTGAAGCTTTCTTT
cdr3_aa: CASSSPPGGTEAFF

v_call: TRBV19
d_call: -
j_call: TRBJ1-2
clone_size: -
cdr3_nt: TGTGCCAGTAGCCCAGTTGACAGGAGCTATGGCTACACCTTC
cdr3_aa: CASSPVDRSYGYTF

v_call: TRBV5-4
d_call: -
j_call: TRBJ2-2
clone_size: -
cdr3_nt: TGTGCCAGCAGAGGTCCCGGGGAGCTGTTTTTT
cdr3_aa: CASRGPGELFF

v_call: TRBV2
d_call: -
j_call: TRBJ2-5
clone_size: -
cdr3_nt: TGTGCCAGCAGTGGGGCCCGAGAGACCCAGTACTTC
cdr3_aa: CASSGARETQYF